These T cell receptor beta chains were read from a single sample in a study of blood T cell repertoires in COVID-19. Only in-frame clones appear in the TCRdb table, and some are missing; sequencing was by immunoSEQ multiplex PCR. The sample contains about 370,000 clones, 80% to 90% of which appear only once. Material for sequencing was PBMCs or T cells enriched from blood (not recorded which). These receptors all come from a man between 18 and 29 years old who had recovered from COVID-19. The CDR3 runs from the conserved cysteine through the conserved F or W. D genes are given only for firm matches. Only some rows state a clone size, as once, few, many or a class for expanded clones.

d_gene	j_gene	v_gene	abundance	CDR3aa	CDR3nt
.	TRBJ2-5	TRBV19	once	CASSIPTSKETQYF	TGTGCCAGTAGTATCCCGACTAGTAAAGAGACCCAGTACTTC
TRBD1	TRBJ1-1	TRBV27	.	CASSWNRGTEAFF	TGTGCCAGCAGTTGGAACAGGGGAACTGAAGCTTTCTTT
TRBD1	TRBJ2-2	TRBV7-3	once	CASSFQGAGAGELFF	TGTGCCAGCAGCTTCCAGGGGGCTGGAGCCGGGGAGCTGTTTTTT
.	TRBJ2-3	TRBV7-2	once	CASSQTLRQLVTDTQYF	TGTGCCAGCAGTCAAACCCTAAGACAGCTAGTTACAGATACGCAGTATTTT
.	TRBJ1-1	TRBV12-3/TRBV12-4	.	CASSFSVTEAFF	TGTGCCAGCAGTTTTTCCGTCACTGAAGCTTTCTTT
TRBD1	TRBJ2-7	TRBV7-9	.	CASSSSGTAYEQYF	TGTGCCAGCAGCAGCTCCGGGACAGCATACGAGCAGTACTTC
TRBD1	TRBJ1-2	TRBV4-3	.	CASSQDRGGGGYTF	TGCGCCAGCAGCCAGGACAGGGGCGGGGGTGGCTACACCTTC
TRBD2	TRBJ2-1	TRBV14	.	CASSRWGGEQFF	TGTGCCAGCAGCCGCTGGGGGGGTGAGCAGTTCTTC
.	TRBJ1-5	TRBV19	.	CASSQWGGESSLSNQPQHF	TGTGCCAGTAGCCAATGGGGAGGAGAAAGCTCACTTAGCAATCAGCCCCAGCATTTT
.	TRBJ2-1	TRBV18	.	CASFPAGGGEQFF	TGTGCCAGCTTTCCGGCAGGGGGAGGTGAGCAGTTCTTC
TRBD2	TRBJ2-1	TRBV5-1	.	CASSALLAAYDNEQFF	TGCGCCAGCAGCGCCCTTCTAGCGGCTTACGACAATGAGCAGTTCTTC